Presented here are 31 T cell receptor beta chains from one specimen sequenced in a study of shared clonotypes between healthy human individuals. Method: immunoSEQ multiplex PCR; TCRdb's copy keeps in-frame clones and lacks some. The sample includes about 1.1 million clones, 75% to 80% of them seen just once. The sample consisted of memory CD4+ T cells from PBMCs. Subset described: CD45RA-negative fraction. The receptors originated from a young man in good health. Some clones in this sample may be carry-over from other donors' samples.

V gene TRBV5-4 combines with J gene TRBJ1-1; D call uncertain. The ends were cut back, 5 bases at V and 7 bases at J, with 12 bases in the middle. This CDR3 has 12 residues. The germline CDR1 and CDR2 sequences are SGHNT and YYREEE (reference sequence). This CDR3 reads CASRKGLGEAFF. CDR3 DNA: TGTGCCAGCAGAAAGGGTCTCGGTGAAGCTTTCTTT.

This clone was seen more than once but under ten times. The J gene is TRBJ1-4, the V gene TRBV5-1, with 10 bases lining up with TRBD1. Germline CDR1 is SGHRS and CDR2 is YFSETQ. The CDR3 spans 15 residues. The J segment lost 5 bases and the V segment lost 2 bases, leaving 3 bases of the junction unmatched. Written as DNA, the CDR3 is TGCGCCAGCAGCTTACCGGGACAGGGGAATGAAAAACTGTTTTTT. Encoded protein: CASSLPGQGNEKLFF. The variable domain in full, with the rest retrieved from reference TRBV5-1 and TRBJ1-4, is KAGVTQTPRYLIKTRGQQVTLSCSPISGHRSVSWYQQTPGQGLQFLFEYFSETQRNKGNFPGRFSGRQFSNSRSEMNVSTLELGDSALYLCASSLPGQGNEKLFFGSGTQLSVL.

The chain employs TRBV5-1 and TRBJ1-1; perhaps TRBD1 as D (5 bases). Trimming removed 1 base at V and 2 bases at J, with 12 bases between. Germline V gene lookup returns CDR1 SGHRS and CDR2 YFSETQ. The CDR3 totals 15 residues. The DNA for the CDR3 is TGCGCCAGCAGCTTGCCGACAGCCTACAACACTGAAGCTTTCTTT. Protein product: CASSLPTAYNTEAFF.

The genes are TRBV28 and TRBJ2-7, with D possibly being TRBD2 (5 bases). Germline V gene data show CDR1 as MDHEN and CDR2 as SYDVKM. The length of the CDR3 is 13 residues. The V gene lost 4 bases and the J gene lost 10 bases, with 17 bases spanning the gap. CDR3 in amino acids: CASSSPGSGPQYF. The CDR3 DNA sequence: TGTGCCAGCAGTTCTCCGGGATCCGGGCCACAGTACTTC.

The chain links TRBV6-1 to TRBJ2-4; no definite D call. The CDR3 loop spans 15 amino acids. V shed 2 bases and J shed 0 bases, with 8 bases lying between them. Germline values: CDR1 MNHNS, CDR2 SASEGT. The DNA of the CDR3 is TGTGCCAGCAGTGAATTGGGGTTAGCCAAAAACATTCAGTACTTC. It yields the protein CASSELGLAKNIQYF.

The chain couples TRBV4-2 to TRBJ2-7; D gene ambiguous. CDR3 size: 15 residues. Trimming left V 1 base short and J 2 bases short, with 12 bases between. CDR1 and CDR2 (germline): LGHNA, YNFKEQ. This CDR3 reads CASSQVKGTPYEQYF. The CDR3 DNA follows: TGTGCCAGCAGCCAAGTAAAGGGTACCCCCTACGAGCAGTACTTC.

The rearrangement links TRBV7-2 to TRBJ2-3, with D hard to call. V dropped 3 bases and J dropped 1 base, with 11 bases sitting between them. Germline assignment: CDR1 SGHTA and CDR2 FQGNSA. This CDR3 region has 15 residues. Written as DNA, the CDR3 is TGTGCCAGCAGCTTGCGGATTCGGGGCACAGATACGCAGTATTTT. Its translation: CASSLRIRGTDTQYF. Complete variable domain (other parts from reference TRBV7-2 and TRBJ2-3): GAGVSQSPSNKVTEKGKDVELRCDPISGHTALYWYRQSLGQGLEFLIYFQGNSAPDKSGLPSDRFSAERTGGSVSTLTIQRTQQEDSAVYLCASSLRIRGTDTQYFGPGTRLTVL.

The chain combines TRBV5-1 with TRBJ2-4; D is possibly TRBD1 or TRBD2 (6 bases each). This CDR3 spans 15 amino acids. Trimming took 4 bases from V and 8 from J, leaving 19 bases between them. The germline gives CDR1 SGHRS, CDR2 YFSETQ. The DNA for the CDR3 is TGCGCCAGCAGCCCCGAGGGGGGAGAATTAGACATTCAGTACTTC. Encoded protein: CASSPEGGELDIQYF.

J is TRBJ1-1 and V is TRBV19; D might be TRBD1 (5 bases). V lost 4 bases to trimming and J lost 4 bases, with 13 bases between them. The CDR3 has 14 amino acids. Germline V lookup: CDR1 LNHDA, CDR2 SQIVND (reference sequence). CDR3: CASSRAGASTEAFF. CDR3 nucleotides: TGTGCCAGTAGTAGAGCCGGGGCGAGCACTGAAGCTTTCTTT.

This chain links TRBV28 with TRBJ2-7, with D perhaps assigned TRBD1 or TRBD2 (5 bases each). Germline loops: CDR1 MDHEN, CDR2 SYDVKM. The CDR3 loop spans 14 amino acids. V was pared by 8 bases and J by 3 bases, with 17 bases between. In DNA form, the CDR3 reads TGTGCCAGCGGAAGAGGTGGGGGACGCTACGAGCAGTACTTC. It codes for CASGRGGGRYEQYF.

J is TRBJ1-2 and V is TRBV6-5, with 8 bases fitting TRBD1. CDR1 MNHEY and CDR2 SVGAGI come from the germline V gene. The J segment lost 6 bases and the V segment lost 0 bases, leaving 3 bases of the junction unmatched. The CDR3 has 14 amino acids. As DNA, the CDR3 is TGTGCCAGCAGTTACTCCCGGACAGGGAATGGCTACACCTTC. It yields the protein CASSYSRTGNGYTF.

Here the CDR3 DNA reads TGTGCCAGCAGAGCGGGAGTGAACACAGATACGCAGTATTTT. Amino acid sequence: CASRAGVNTDTQYF. The rearrangement links TRBV7-6 to TRBJ2-3; 8 nucleotides align to TRBD2. Germline assignment: CDR1 SGHVS and CDR2 FNYEAQ. The CDR3 is 14 residues long. After removal of 6 bases from V and 2 bases from J, the junction contained 4 bases not matched to a gene.

The CDR3 here is CASSDRGLSYEQYF. DNA for the CDR3: TGTGCCAGCAGCGACAGGGGACTCTCCTACGAGCAGTACTTC. This chain uses TRBV6-1 with TRBJ2-7, with 8 positions matching TRBD1. CDR1 is MNHNS, CDR2 SASEGT, per germline. J gave up 0 bases and V 6 bases, and 4 bases lay outside the gene matches. The CDR3 loop spans 14 amino acids.

This clone has only one observation. Given a far larger clone just one base away, this is likely a sequencing read error. The chain is built from TRBV7-9 and TRBJ2-6; D tentatively reads TRBD1 or TRBD2 (5 bases each). Germline V gene lookup returns CDR1 SEHNR and CDR2 FQNEAQ (reference sequence). The CDR3 covers 15 residues. CDR3 sequence (DNA): TGTGCCAGCAGCTTACGGGGCTCTGGGGTCAACGTCCTGACTTTC. Its protein product is CASSLRGSGVNVLTF. Full variable domain (rest looked up from reference TRBV7-9 and TRBJ2-6): DTGVSQNPRHKITKRGQNVTFRCDPISEHNRLYWYRQTLGQGPEFLTYFQNEAQLEKSRLLSDRFSAERPKGSFSTLEIQRTEQGDSAMYLCASSLRGSGVNVLTFGAGSRLTVL.

The V call is TRBV9, the J call TRBJ1-1; D is possibly TRBD1 (5 bases). V lost 3 bases and J lost 3, with 15 bases in between. Germline CDR1 and CDR2: SGDLS and YYNGEE. CDR3 length: 15 amino acids. The DNA for the CDR3 is TGTGCCAGCAGCGCCGACAGCACCCCCTACACTGAAGCTTTCTTT. This codes for CASSADSTPYTEAFF.

V usage is TRBV6-6 and J usage is TRBJ2-7; possibly TRBD2 for D (5 bases). The V gene lost 1 base and the J gene lost 7 bases, with 11 bases spanning the gap. This CDR3 has 13 residues. Germline lookup yields CDR1 MNHNY and CDR2 SVGAGI (reference sequence). The CDR3 nucleotides are TGTGCCAGCAGTTACTTAGGGAGTGGAGAGCAGTACTTC. It yields the protein CASSYLGSGEQYF.

The V call is TRBV29-1, the J call TRBJ2-5; D is unclear. V lost 1 base, J lost 9 bases, and 12 bases lay in between. Germline assignment: CDR1 SQVTM and CDR2 ANQGSEA. This CDR3 is built from 12 residues. The CDR3 DNA sequence: TGCAGCGTTGAAGGGGCGGTTGGGGCCCAGTACTTC. Protein: CSVEGAVGAQYF.

This clone was picked up one time. V and J are TRBV2 and TRBJ2-5, with D hard to call. Germline values: CDR1 SNHLY, CDR2 FYNNEI. Trimming shortened V by 2 bases and J by 6 bases, and 13 bases separated the two germline ends. CDR3 length: 14 amino acids. As DNA, the CDR3 is TGTGCCAGCAGTGAATCGGAGTCCCGGCAGACCCAGTACTTC. Translating gives CASSESESRQTQYF.

The CDR3 DNA follows: TGTGCCAGCTGGCAGGAAAACACCGGGGAGCTGTTTTTT. Residues: CASWQENTGELFF. The chain uses TRBV18 and TRBJ2-2; D gene ambiguous. Germline V CDR1 and CDR2: KGHSH, LQKENI. Trimming pared 7 bases from V and 2 bases from J, leaving 8 bases between. The CDR3 is 13 amino acids.

V gene TRBV27 combines with J gene TRBJ1-1; 8 bases are a match to TRBD1. The CDR3 spans 15 residues. V trimming: 7 bases; J trimming: 3 bases; junction bases outside the gene matches: 10. Germline V CDR1 and CDR2: MNHEY, SMNVEV (reference sequence). The CDR3 reads CASKGSTGQDTEAFF. CDR3 in DNA: TGTGCCAGCAAGGGTTCGACGGGACAGGACACTGAAGCTTTCTTT.

This clone was counted a few times. This chain connects TRBV4-1 to TRBJ1-4, with D unresolved. The CDR3 extends over 15 amino acids. V lost 1 base and J 3 bases, leaving 9 bases between the germline ends. Germline values: CDR1 MGHRA, CDR2 YSYEKL. CDR3 in amino acids: CASSQVGNPNEKLFF. The DNA for the CDR3 is TGCGCCAGCAGCCAAGTGGGCAACCCTAATGAAAAACTGTTTTTT.

This clone was observed a few times. The genes are TRBV19 and TRBJ1-1; unclear D gene. The V gene's germline CDR1 is LNHDA and CDR2 SQIVND (reference sequence). V was shortened by 5 bases and J by 1 base, with 11 bases between the two germline ends. The CDR3 spans 14 residues. The CDR3 sequence: CASSAPRQNTEAFF. CDR3 DNA: TGTGCCAGTAGTGCTCCGAGGCAGAACACTGAAGCTTTCTTT. The whole variable domain, filled in from reference TRBV19 and TRBJ1-1, reads DGGITQSPKYLFRKEGQNVTLSCEQNLNHDAMYWYRQDPGQGLRLIYYSQIVNDFQKGDIAEGYSVSREKKESFPLTVTSAQKNPTAFYLCASSAPRQNTEAFFGQGTRLTVV.

The chain joins TRBV29-1 to TRBJ2-7, with 10 bases matching TRBD2. Losses at the gene ends were 4 bases for V and 5 bases for J; bases not matched to a gene: 11. Germline loops: CDR1 SQVTM, CDR2 ANQGSEA. The CDR3 sequence is 15 residues long. The CDR3: CSVASSQREGDEQYF. In DNA, the CDR3 is TGCAGCGTTGCGAGTTCTCAGCGGGAGGGTGACGAGCAGTACTTC.

The chain carries TRBV5-1 and TRBJ2-3, with D uncertain. The V end was cut by 7 bases, the J end by 4 bases, with 10 bases between. Germline assignment: CDR1 SGHRS and CDR2 YFSETQ. The CDR3 sequence is 12 residues long. The CDR3 protein is CASSWSADTQYF. DNA of the CDR3: TGCGCCAGCTCGTGGAGTGCAGATACGCAGTATTTT.

The rearrangement uses TRBV10-2 and TRBJ2-7; tentatively, D is TRBD1 (6 bases). V lost 6 bases, J lost 2 bases, and 11 bases lay in between. The CDR3 loop spans 13 amino acids. The germline V gene encodes CDR1 WSHSY and CDR2 SAAADI. CDR3 nucleotides: TGCGCCAGCAGCACAGGGCAACCCTACGAGCAGTACTTC. Encoded protein: CASSTGQPYEQYF.

The chain is built from TRBV7-2 and TRBJ1-2, with no clear D. The CDR3 totals 14 residues. V lost 7 bases and J lost 7, with 19 bases in between. Germline V gene lookup returns CDR1 SGHTA and CDR2 FQGNSA. For the CDR3, the DNA is TGTGCCAGCACCCAAAGCGGGTTGGTCGGTGGCTACACCTTC. Amino acid sequence: CASTQSGLVGGYTF.

This chain links TRBV6-1 with TRBJ2-7, with D uncertain. Germline CDR1 is MNHNS and CDR2 is SASEGT. Trimming stripped 1 base from V and 2 bases from J, with 12 bases between. The CDR3 length is 15 residues. CDR3 nucleotide sequence: TGTGCCAGCAGTGAAGAGGCTAGATCGACCTACGAGCAGTACTTC. It translates to CASSEEARSTYEQYF.

This rearrangement joins TRBV6-1 to TRBJ2-3; possibly TRBD1 or TRBD2 for D (5 bases each). Trimming cost V 10 bases and J 2 bases, with 16 bases left between them. This CDR3 region has 14 residues. Germline-derived CDR1 and CDR2 are MNHNS and SASEGT. CDR3 residues: CAISRDRNTDTQYF. The CDR3 nucleotides are TGTGCCATCAGCCGGGACCGCAACACAGATACGCAGTATTTT.

This chain joins TRBV19 and TRBJ1-2, with TRBD1 matching over 7 bases. The CDR3 totals 13 residues. Germline CDR1 LNHDA, CDR2 SQIVND (reference sequence). V was clipped by 5 bases and J by 2 bases; unmatched bases: 2. The CDR3 here is CASSPGQNYGYTF. DNA for the CDR3: TGTGCCAGTAGTCCGGGACAGAACTATGGCTACACCTTC.

Notes on this clone: Other DNA variants within this sample encode the same CDR3. The V and J genes are TRBV15 and TRBJ1-5; unclear D gene. Germline values: CDR1 LNHNV, CDR2 YYDKDF (reference sequence). The V end was cut by 1 base, the J end by 1 base, with 11 bases between. The CDR3 sequence is 16 residues long. CDR3 coding DNA: TGTGCCACCAGCAGAGCGGGCGGAAACAGCAATCAGCCCCAGCATTTT. Translating it yields CATSRAGGNSNQPQHF.

This clone showed up just a few times. V usage is TRBV2 and J usage is TRBJ2-6; D ambiguous. V lost 6 bases to trimming and J lost 0 bases, with 9 bases between them. The CDR3 runs to 15 residues. Germline CDR1 SNHLY, CDR2 FYNNEI. The CDR3 loop is CASSAPNSGANVLTF. CDR3 coding DNA: TGTGCCAGCAGCGCCCCCAACTCTGGGGCCAACGTCCTGACTTTC.